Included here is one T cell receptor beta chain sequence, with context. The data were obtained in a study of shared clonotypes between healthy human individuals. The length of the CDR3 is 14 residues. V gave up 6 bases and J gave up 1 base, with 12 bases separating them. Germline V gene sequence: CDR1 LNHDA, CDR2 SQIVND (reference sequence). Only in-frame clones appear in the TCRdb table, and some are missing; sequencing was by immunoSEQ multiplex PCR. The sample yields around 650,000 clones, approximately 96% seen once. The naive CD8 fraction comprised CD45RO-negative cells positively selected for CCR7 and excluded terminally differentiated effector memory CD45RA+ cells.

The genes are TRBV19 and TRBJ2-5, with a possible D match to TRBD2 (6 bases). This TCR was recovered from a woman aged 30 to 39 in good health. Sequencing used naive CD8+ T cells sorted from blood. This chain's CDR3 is CASSLLATQETQYF. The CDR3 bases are TGTGCCAGTAGCCTCCTAGCGACCCAAGAGACCCAGTACTTC.